Below are 24 T cell receptor beta chains sequenced from a single sample in a study of sequential checkpoint blockade in melanoma. Here immunoSEQ multiplex PCR was the method, and the copy in TCRdb shows in-frame clones only, minus some. The table lists under 2,500 clones, 12% to 15% of them singletons, with roughly 13% in the top ten. The treatment here: randomized to nivolumab then ipilimumab (arm A) or the reverse (arm B). This specimen was tumor tissue (inferred from file names), taken from a patient given nivolumab and ipilimumab in sequence. The receptor set was obtained from a human donor with melanoma.

J is TRBJ2-2 and V is TRBV30; perhaps TRBD1 as D (6 bases). Between the trimmed V and J ends, which lost 2 bases and 5 bases, there was a span of 12 bases. CDR3 length: 14 residues. CDR1 GTSNPN and CDR2 SVGIG come from the germline V gene (reference sequence). The CDR3: CAWSRDTATGELFF. The CDR3 DNA follows: TGTGCCTGGAGTAGGGACACCGCAACCGGGGAGCTGTTTTTT.

By sample share, this clone is medium-sized (0.01 to 0.1%). The CDR3 DNA sequence: TGTGCCAGCAGCGCGGGACTAGCGGGAGCGAGGACAGATACGCAGTATTTT. Its protein is CASSAGLAGARTDTQYF. The chain employs TRBV11-3 and TRBJ2-3; 14 positions agree with TRBD2. The V gene end was trimmed by 5 bases and the J gene end by 3 bases; junction bases not matched to a gene: 7. CDR3 length: 17 amino acids. Germline V CDR1 and CDR2: SGHNT, YENEEA.

This clone was seen a few times. The chain is built from TRBV9 and TRBJ2-7; D may be TRBD2 (5 bases). Per the germline V gene, CDR1 is SGDLS and CDR2 is YYNGEE. Trimming left V 0 bases short and J 6 bases short, with 22 bases between. This CDR3 has 17 residues. The CDR3 DNA follows: TGTGCCAGCAGCGTAGTGGCGGGTCACTACCTAGTCCCCGAGCAGTACTTC. It specifies CASSVVAGHYLVPEQYF.

This chain links TRBV11-3 with TRBJ2-3; 8 bases align to TRBD1. With 5 bases clipped from V and 2 bases from J, the junction kept 12 bases outside the gene matches. This CDR3 is 17 amino acids long. Germline V gene lookup returns CDR1 SGHNT and CDR2 YENEEA. The CDR3 loop reads CASSPNQGAHSTDTQYF. The CDR3 DNA is TGTGCCAGCAGCCCCAATCAGGGGGCCCACTCCACAGATACGCAGTATTTT.

This clone has a count of ten or more. DNA of the CDR3: TGTGCCAGCAGCGTAGCTACTGTAAGTGCGGGACAAGAGACCCAGTACTTC. This gives the protein CASSVATVSAGQETQYF. The chain has TRBV9 and TRBJ2-5; weak D call: TRBD2 (6 bases). V shed 0 bases and J shed 2 bases, with 17 bases lying between them. CDR1 is SGDLS and CDR2 is YYNGEE in the germline V gene. The CDR3 has 17 amino acids.

The gene calls are TRBV11-3 and TRBJ2-3; D is perhaps TRBD1 (6 bases). Germline lookup yields CDR1 SGHNT and CDR2 YENEEA. The CDR3 runs 14 residues. Trimming took 5 bases from V and 4 from J, leaving 13 bases between them. The chain's CDR3 is CASSGRGEPDTQYF. CDR3 sequence (DNA): TGTGCCAGCAGCGGCAGGGGAGAACCAGATACGCAGTATTTT.

Judged by abundance, this clone is large. The rearrangement joins TRBV30 to TRBJ1-2; TRBD1 agrees at 9 bases. After removal of 5 bases from V and 7 bases from J, the junction contained 5 bases not matched to a gene. Germline V lookup: CDR1 GTSNPN, CDR2 SVGIG (reference sequence). The CDR3 extends over 12 amino acids. The CDR3 protein is CAWGQGLSGYTF. The CDR3, as DNA: TGTGCCTGGGGACAGGGGCTCTCTGGCTACACCTTC.

This clone was counted between two and nine times. The CDR3 region is CASSPRRTGNTINYGYTF. In DNA form, the CDR3 reads TGTGCCAGCAGCCCAAGAAGGACAGGGAACACCATAAACTATGGCTACACCTTC. The V call is TRBV28, the J call TRBJ1-2, with 8 bases identical to TRBD1. This CDR3 has 18 amino acids. Germline trimming cut 6 bases from V and 2 bases from J; bases unmatched to any gene: 17. Germline V gene sequence: CDR1 MDHEN, CDR2 SYDVKM.

This clone ranks as medium-sized. The chain couples TRBV11-3 to TRBJ1-1; D might be TRBD1 (5 bases). The germline gives CDR1 SGHNT, CDR2 YENEEA. There are 14 residues in the CDR3. V dropped 1 base and J dropped 6 bases, with 12 bases sitting between them. The CDR3: CASSLVWAGPEAFF. The CDR3 DNA follows: TGTGCCAGCAGCTTAGTATGGGCAGGGCCTGAAGCTTTCTTT.

This clone was counted a few times. In nucleotides, the CDR3 is TGTGCCAGTAGTGAACTAGCGGGAGGGCGAAAGGTCGAGCAGTACTTC. It is translated as CASSELAGGRKVEQYF. The chain uses TRBV19 and TRBJ2-7; 13 nucleotides match TRBD2. After removal of 5 bases from V and 6 bases from J, the junction contained 10 bases not matched to a gene. In germline, CDR1 is LNHDA, CDR2 SQIVND (reference sequence). The CDR3 length is 16 residues.

This clone has only a few counts. The J gene is TRBJ2-5, the V gene TRBV10-2; D gene ambiguous. The ends were cut back, 0 bases at V and 2 bases at J, with 7 bases in the middle. The germline V gene encodes CDR1 WSHSY and CDR2 SAAADI. The CDR3 is 14 amino acids. The CDR3 region has the DNA TGCGCCAGCAGTGAGTCGTTTGGGCAAGAGACCCAGTACTTC. It yields the protein CASSESFGQETQYF.

This chain uses TRBV19 with TRBJ2-1; tentatively, D is TRBD2 (5 bases). Deletions cut 8 bases from V and 9 bases from J, with 11 bases between. The germline CDR1 and CDR2 sequences are LNHDA and SQIVND (reference sequence). The CDR3 is 11 residues long. The CDR3 is CASYVRGEQFF. The CDR3, as DNA: TGTGCCAGTTACGTCCGGGGTGAGCAGTTCTTC.

Judged by abundance, this clone is medium-sized (0.01 to 0.1%). The rearrangement uses TRBV10-3 and TRBJ1-2; no clear D gene. V was cut by 0 bases and J by 8 bases, with 13 bases left in between. Per the germline V gene, CDR1 is ENHRY and CDR2 is SYGVKD. The CDR3 loop spans 14 amino acids. The CDR3 protein is CAISESAATSGYTF. CDR3 sequence (DNA): TGTGCCATCAGTGAGTCCGCAGCAACTTCCGGCTACACCTTC.

This clone is medium-sized (0.01 to 0.1%) by share. The chain employs TRBV11-3 and TRBJ2-1; 7 nucleotides align to TRBD2. CDR1 and CDR2 from the germline V gene are SGHNT and YENEEA. The V and J ends lost 1 base and 5 bases, in that order; junction bases with no gene match: 5. The CDR3 sequence is 15 residues long. CDR3 coding DNA: TGTGCCAGCAGCTTAGGGCGGGAGCCCCACAATGAGCAGTTCTTC. This codes for CASSLGREPHNEQFF.

The J gene is TRBJ1-4, the V gene TRBV6-8; D is undetermined. V lost 6 bases and J lost 15, with 32 bases in between. Germline CDR1 and CDR2: MNHGY and SAAAGT. The CDR3 runs 17 residues. The CDR3 bases are TGTGCCAGCAGCCGTCCTGGGCGAGAGAGACGACCCTCGAGAGTGTTTTTT. The encoded protein is CASSRPGRERRPSRVFF.

By sample fraction, this clone is medium-sized (0.01 to 0.1%). The V and J genes are TRBV6-8 and TRBJ2-7; TRBD2 aligns across 14 bases. Looked up from germline, CDR1 is MNHGY and CDR2 is SAAAGT. Trimming removed 6 bases from V and 6 bases from J; junction bases left unmatched: 19. This CDR3 has 19 residues. Here the CDR3 reads CASRVPQGTSGSIGPEQYF. The CDR3 bases are TGTGCCAGCAGGGTCCCCCAGGGGACTAGCGGGAGTATAGGCCCCGAGCAGTACTTC.

This clone was detected only a few times. The J gene is TRBJ2-7, the V gene TRBV11-3; D gene unclear. V gave up 5 bases and J gave up 5 bases, with 16 bases separating them. The germline gives CDR1 SGHNT, CDR2 YENEEA. This CDR3 contains 14 residues. CDR3 amino acids: CASSRSGLGNEQYF. The CDR3 DNA is TGTGCCAGCAGCCGATCTGGGCTGGGAAACGAGCAGTACTTC.

This CDR3 is CASSEWRGYEQYF. The CDR3 region has the DNA TGTGCCAGCAGTGAATGGAGGGGCTACGAGCAGTACTTC. This rearrangement joins TRBV25-1 to TRBJ2-7; TRBD2 might be the D (6 bases). Trimming cost V 1 base and J 3 bases, with 7 bases left between them. Germline loops: CDR1 MGHDK, CDR2 SYGVNS. The CDR3 covers 13 residues.

This clone is medium-sized. The chain recombines TRBV11-3 with TRBJ1-4, with no clear D. CDR1 SGHNT and CDR2 YENEEA come from the germline V gene. The V end was cut by 5 bases, the J end by 6 bases, with 13 bases between. The CDR3 loop spans 14 amino acids. The CDR3 reads CASSTPPEDEKLFF. CDR3 in DNA: TGTGCCAGCAGCACCCCACCGGAGGATGAAAAACTGTTTTTT.

In its sample, this clone was seen many times. The chain joins TRBV9 to TRBJ2-5; possibly TRBD1 or TRBD2 for D (5 bases each). CDR3 size: 14 residues. Germline V gene sequence: CDR1 SGDLS, CDR2 YYNGEE. Trimming removed 0 bases from V and 3 bases from J, with 9 bases in between. CDR3 bases: TGTGCCAGCAGCGTAGGAGGGGTAAAAGAGACCCAGTACTTC. It yields the protein CASSVGGVKETQYF.

In its sample, this clone was seen a few times. This chain uses TRBV15 with TRBJ2-3; no reliable D call. The CDR3 is 14 residues long. CDR1 is LNHNV, CDR2 YYDKDF, per germline (reference sequence). Trimming removed 1 base from V and 6 bases from J, with 11 bases in between. The CDR3 nucleotides are TGTGCCACCAGCAGAGTTAGTCTGGGGGATACGCAGTATTTT. Translating gives CATSRVSLGDTQYF.

The CDR3 loop reads CASSPNRQLRTF. The CDR3 bases are TGTGCCAGCAGTCCAAACAGACAGCTCCGCACCTTC. This chain connects TRBV28 to TRBJ1-2; TRBD1 is a possible D gene (5 bases). Germline loops: CDR1 MDHEN, CDR2 SYDVKM. CDR3 length equals 12 residues. V dropped 5 bases and J dropped 13 bases, with 17 bases sitting between them.

The rearrangement uses TRBV14 and TRBJ2-1, with 7 positions matching TRBD2. Trimming cost V 4 bases and J 1 base; bases outside gene matches: 7. CDR1 and CDR2 from the germline V gene are SGHDN and FVKESK. The CDR3 loop spans 16 amino acids. CDR3 region: CASSLWGGSSYNEQFF. The CDR3, as DNA: TGTGCCAGCAGCCTCTGGGGCGGGAGTTCCTACAATGAGCAGTTCTTC. Full variable domain (rest looked up from reference TRBV14 and TRBJ2-1): EAGVTQFPSHSVIEKGQTVTLRCDPISGHDNLYWYRRVMGKEIKFLLHFVKESKQDESGMPNNRFLAERTGGTYSTLKVQPAELEDSGVYFCASSLWGGSSYNEQFFGPGTRLTVL.

Judged by abundance, this clone is medium-sized (0.01 to 0.1%). V usage is TRBV11-3 and J usage is TRBJ1-1; 8 bases align to TRBD1. CDR3 size: 16 residues. Trimming took 4 bases from V and 2 from J; bases not matched to a gene: 9. Germline V lookup: CDR1 SGHNT, CDR2 YENEEA. CDR3: CASSSGQDFFNTEAFF. The CDR3 region has the DNA TGTGCCAGCAGCTCGGGACAGGACTTTTTTAACACTGAAGCTTTCTTT.